The 15 T cell receptor beta chains in this list originate from one sample, sequenced in a study of blood T cells in healthy people across ages. Together with a sample-barcoded 5' primer, a J-beta primer mix was included in a second PCR lasting roughly 6 to 12 cycles. TCRdb reprocessed the 5' RACE reads with MiXCR, giving one entry per CDR3 protein. The sample shows fewer than 2,000,000 distinct CDR3 sequences, about two fifths of them seen only once. The sample was blood. The receptors come from a human donor in good health.

The J gene is TRBJ2-2, the V gene TRBV10-3; maybe TRBD1 (5 bases). V lost 5 bases, J lost 8 bases, and 12 bases lay in between. The CDR3 loop spans 13 amino acids. Germline assignment: CDR1 ENHRY and CDR2 SYGVKD. The CDR3 is CAISRAGKGELFF. Here the CDR3 DNA reads TGTGCCATCAGTCGAGCAGGGAAAGGGGAGCTGTTTTTT.

The CDR3 DNA sequence: TGCGCCAGCAGCATTGGGACAGCCCAAGGGGACGAGCAGTACTTC. It specifies CASSIGTAQGDEQYF. This chain connects TRBV5-1 to TRBJ2-7; 7 nucleotides align to TRBD1. CDR1 is SGHRS and CDR2 is YFSETQ in the germline V gene. This CDR3 is 15 amino acids long. V dropped 4 bases and J dropped 5; count of bases not matched to a gene: 12.

This sequence joins TRBV6-2 or TRBV6-3 and TRBJ2-5; D uncertain. Germline lookup yields CDR1 MNHEY and CDR2 SVGEGT. The CDR3 has 16 amino acids. V was shortened by 5 bases and J by 4 bases, with 20 bases between the two germline ends. CDR3 bases: TGTGCCAGCAGTCTACCCCTCTGGCTGCTCGCAGAGACCCAGTACTTC. Residues: CASSLPLWLLAETQYF.

This clonotype was seen a few times. The chain recombines TRBV13 with TRBJ2-5, with a possible D match to TRBD2 (6 bases). V gave up 7 bases and J gave up 5 bases, with 17 bases separating them. This CDR3 is 14 amino acids long. From germline, CDR1 is PRHDT and CDR2 FYEKMQ (reference sequence). The CDR3 loop is CASTFSEGYETQYF. CDR3 DNA: TGTGCCAGCACCTTCTCGGAGGGGTACGAGACCCAGTACTTC.

The chain is built from TRBV7-9 and TRBJ2-6; D is possibly TRBD1 (6 bases). From germline, CDR1 is SEHNR and CDR2 FQNEAQ (reference sequence). V was cut by 4 bases and J by 2 bases, with 24 bases left in between. CDR3 length: 20 residues. CDR3 protein: CASSSLQGSSHRAGANVLTF. CDR3 nucleotide sequence: TGTGCCAGCAGCTCCCTACAGGGATCGTCACACCGGGCTGGGGCCAACGTCCTGACTTTC.

The chain recombines TRBV7-9 with TRBJ1-2, with D possibly TRBD1 on 6 matching bases. CDR1 is SEHNR, CDR2 FQNEAQ, per germline (reference sequence). V was cut by 0 bases and J by 6 bases, with 11 bases left in between. The CDR3 length is 14 residues. CDR3 sequence: CASSLASRGHGYTF. In DNA form, the CDR3 reads TGTGCCAGCAGCTTAGCGTCCAGGGGACATGGCTACACCTTC.

A remark on this clonotype: This may stem from a read error, because a much larger clone lies one nucleotide away. The chain couples TRBV7-3 to TRBJ1-1, with D perhaps TRBD1 (5 bases). The CDR3 loop spans 13 amino acids. V lost 4 bases and J lost 1, with 7 bases in between. Germline V lookup: CDR1 SGHTA, CDR2 FQGTGA. In DNA, the CDR3 is TGTGCCAGCAGCTGGGGACCGAACACTGAAGCTTTCTTT. It encodes CASSWGPNTEAFF.

This clonotype was recorded a few times. V gene TRBV14 combines with J gene TRBJ1-6; D not resolved. Looked up from germline, CDR1 is SGHDN and CDR2 is FVKESK. Trimming removed 4 bases from V and 6 bases from J, with 7 bases in between. The CDR3 extends over 13 amino acids. CDR3 region: CASSPTRNSPLHF. Here the CDR3 DNA reads TGTGCCAGCAGCCCTACACGTAATTCACCCCTCCACTTT.

The rearrangement links TRBV18 to TRBJ1-2; D unclear. Looked up from germline, CDR1 is KGHSH and CDR2 is LQKENI. The CDR3 totals 15 residues. V gave up 3 bases and J gave up 8 bases, with 19 bases separating them. The CDR3 spells CASSPLGEEGKGYTF. The CDR3 DNA follows: TGTGCCAGCTCACCTCTTGGGGAAGAAGGAAAGGGCTACACCTTC.

This clonotype was recorded a few times. The chain has TRBV28 and TRBJ2-5; 9 bases match TRBD1. Germline CDR1 MDHEN, CDR2 SYDVKM. The V and J ends lost 4 bases and 4 bases, in that order; junction bases with no gene match: 7. This CDR3 has 15 residues. The CDR3 is CASSSGTGRGETQYF. The CDR3 coding sequence is TGTGCCAGCAGTTCCGGGACAGGGAGGGGAGAGACCCAGTACTTC.

About this clonotype itself: Lacking the conserved final phenylalanine or tryptophan, this CDR3 likely reflects a read error. The chain uses TRBV7-2 and TRBJ1-2, with D possibly matching TRBD1 (6 bases). The CDR3 is 16 amino acids. V was trimmed by 5 bases and J by 0 bases, leaving 16 bases between them. Germline V CDR1 and CDR2: SGHTA, FQGNSA. This CDR3 reads CASSTIRGKANYGYTL. In DNA, the CDR3 is TGTGCCAGCAGCACGATCAGGGGTAAAGCTAACTATGGCTACACCCTC.

The chain carries TRBV7-9 and TRBJ2-7; 7 bases are a match to TRBD2. Germline lookup yields CDR1 SEHNR and CDR2 FQNEAQ (reference sequence). V lost 3 bases, J lost 2 bases, and 10 bases stayed unmatched. The CDR3 is 16 amino acids. CDR3 DNA: TGTGCCAGCAGCTTCGGTGGCGGGGGAAGAGCCTACGAGCAGTACTTC. The encoded protein is CASSFGGGGRAYEQYF.

The chain joins TRBV29-1 to TRBJ2-3; TRBD2 matches 7 bases. Germline V CDR1 and CDR2: SQVTM, ANQGSEA. Trimming took 6 bases from V and 4 from J; bases not matched to a gene: 4. CDR3 length: 12 amino acids. CDR3 residues: CSVQGRADTQYF. As DNA, the CDR3 is TGCAGCGTACAAGGGAGGGCAGATACGCAGTATTTT.

This clonotype was counted a few times. A much bigger clone sits one base away, suggesting this may be a read error. This rearrangement joins TRBV11-2 to TRBJ2-1; 7 bases are a match to TRBD2. This CDR3 is built from 15 residues. J lost 10 bases, V lost 0 bases, and 9 bases had no gene match. The germline CDR1 and CDR2 sequences are SGHAT and FQNNGV. In DNA, the CDR3 is TGTGCCAGCAGCTTAGAAGCGGGGTTCTCCTACGAGCAGTTCTTC. Its translation is CASSLEAGFSYEQFF.

Concerning this clonotype itself: At one end the junction does not follow the germline gene, possibly because of a read error. As DNA, the CDR3 is TGCACCAGCAGCCAGGAGCATTGGCGGGGGGGTACAAACGAGCAGTACTTC. This codes for CTSSQEHWRGGTNEQYF. V is TRBV4-3 and J is TRBJ2-5, with 9 nucleotides matching TRBD2. The DNA end favors TRBJ2-7, so the J call may be wrong. The CDR3 loop spans 17 amino acids. Germline CDR1 and CDR2: LGHNA and YSLEER.